Sequencing of this TCR beta chain was carried out in a study of blood T cells in healthy people across ages. This clonotype has just a few counts. Primers used in a second PCR of roughly 6 to 12 cycles were a sample-barcoded 5' primer and a J-beta primer mix. Every cDNA molecule carried a tag from a template-switch adaptor bearing 12 random nucleotides. MiXCR was run by TCRdb on the 5' RACE reads, yielding one entry per CDR3 protein. Among 1.5 million to 2 million distinct CDR3 sequences, roughly 27% were seen once, and the ten largest hold 7.7%. This CDR3 contains 13 residues. The V call is TRBV21-1, the J call TRBJ2-7; the D call TRBD2 from the table was never checked on the DNA. TRBV21-1 is designated a pseudogene. The TCR was taken from a woman in her twenties or thirties in good health. What was sequenced was blood. CDR3 loop: CASSTRDRGEQYF. DNA for the CDR3: TGTGCCAGCAGCACCAGGGATCGCGGGGAGCAGTACTTC.